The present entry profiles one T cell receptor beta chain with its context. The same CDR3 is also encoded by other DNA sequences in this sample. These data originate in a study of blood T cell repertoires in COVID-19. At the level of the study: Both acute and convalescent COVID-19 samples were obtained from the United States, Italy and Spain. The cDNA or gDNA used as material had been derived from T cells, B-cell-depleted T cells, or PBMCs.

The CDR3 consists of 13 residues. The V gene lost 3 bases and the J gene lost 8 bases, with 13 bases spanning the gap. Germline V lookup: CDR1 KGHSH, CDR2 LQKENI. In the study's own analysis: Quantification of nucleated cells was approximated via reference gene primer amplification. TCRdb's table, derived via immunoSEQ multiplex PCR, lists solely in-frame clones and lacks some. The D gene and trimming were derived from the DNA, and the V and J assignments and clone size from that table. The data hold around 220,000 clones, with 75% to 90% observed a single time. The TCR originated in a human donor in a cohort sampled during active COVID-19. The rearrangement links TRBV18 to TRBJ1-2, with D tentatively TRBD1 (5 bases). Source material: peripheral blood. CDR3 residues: CASSPDSLGGYTF. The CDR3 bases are TGTGCCAGCTCACCCGACAGTTTGGGAGGCTACACCTTC.